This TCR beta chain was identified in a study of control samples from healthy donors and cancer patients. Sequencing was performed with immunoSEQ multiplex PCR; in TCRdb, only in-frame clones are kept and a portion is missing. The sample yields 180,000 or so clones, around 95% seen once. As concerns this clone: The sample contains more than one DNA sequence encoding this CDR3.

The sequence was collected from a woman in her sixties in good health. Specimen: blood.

CDR3: CSASPGTDYGYTF. The CDR3 bases are TGCAGTGCTAGTCCCGGAACAGACTATGGCTACACCTTC. V gene TRBV20-1 combines with J gene TRBJ1-2; D is undetermined. Germline lookup yields CDR1 DFQATT and CDR2 SNEGSKA (reference sequence). This CDR3 comprises 13 residues. Trimming took off 3 bases at V and 3 bases at J, with 11 bases between the two ends.